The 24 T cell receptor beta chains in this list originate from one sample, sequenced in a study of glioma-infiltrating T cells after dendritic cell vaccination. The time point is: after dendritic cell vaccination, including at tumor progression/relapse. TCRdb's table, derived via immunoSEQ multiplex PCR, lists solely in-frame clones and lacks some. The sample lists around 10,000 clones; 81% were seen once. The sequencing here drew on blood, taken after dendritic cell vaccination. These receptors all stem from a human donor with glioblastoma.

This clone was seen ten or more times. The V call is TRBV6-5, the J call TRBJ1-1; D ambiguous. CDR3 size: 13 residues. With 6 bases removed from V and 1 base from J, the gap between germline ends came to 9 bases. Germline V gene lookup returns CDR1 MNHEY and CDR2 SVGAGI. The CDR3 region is CASSNDWNTEAFF. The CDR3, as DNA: TGTGCCAGCAGCAACGACTGGAACACTGAAGCTTTCTTT.

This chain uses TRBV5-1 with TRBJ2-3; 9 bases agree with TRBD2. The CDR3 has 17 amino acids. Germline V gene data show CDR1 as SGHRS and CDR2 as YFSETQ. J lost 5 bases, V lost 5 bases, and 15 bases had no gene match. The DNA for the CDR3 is TGCGCCAGCAGGGAAGGAAGTAGCGGGAGTATAGTAGATACGCAGTATTTT. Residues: CASREGSSGSIVDTQYF.

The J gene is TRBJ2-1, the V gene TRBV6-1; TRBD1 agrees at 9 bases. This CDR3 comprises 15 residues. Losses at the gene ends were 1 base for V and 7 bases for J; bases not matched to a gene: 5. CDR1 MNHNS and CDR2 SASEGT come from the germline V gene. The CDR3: CASSEVPDRGNEQFF. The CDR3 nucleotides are TGTGCCAGCAGTGAAGTTCCGGACAGGGGAAATGAGCAGTTCTTC.

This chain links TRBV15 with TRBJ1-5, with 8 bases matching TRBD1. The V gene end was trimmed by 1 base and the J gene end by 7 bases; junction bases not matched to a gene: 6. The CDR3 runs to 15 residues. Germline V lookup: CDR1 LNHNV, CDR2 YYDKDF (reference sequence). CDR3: CATSRVRTGRQPQHF. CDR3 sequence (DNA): TGTGCCACCAGCAGAGTAAGGACAGGGCGACAGCCCCAGCATTTT.

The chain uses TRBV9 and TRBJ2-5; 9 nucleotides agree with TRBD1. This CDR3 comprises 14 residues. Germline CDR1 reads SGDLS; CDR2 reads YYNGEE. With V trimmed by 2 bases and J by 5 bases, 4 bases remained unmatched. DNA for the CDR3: TGTGCCAGCAGCGTGGGGACAGGGAGGGAGACCCAGTACTTC. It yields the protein CASSVGTGRETQYF.

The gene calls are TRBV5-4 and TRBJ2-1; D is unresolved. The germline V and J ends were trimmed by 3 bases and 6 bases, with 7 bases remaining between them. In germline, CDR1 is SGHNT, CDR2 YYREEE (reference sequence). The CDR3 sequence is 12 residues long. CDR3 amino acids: CASSYPGNEQFF. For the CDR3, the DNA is TGTGCCAGCAGCTACCCGGGCAATGAGCAGTTCTTC.

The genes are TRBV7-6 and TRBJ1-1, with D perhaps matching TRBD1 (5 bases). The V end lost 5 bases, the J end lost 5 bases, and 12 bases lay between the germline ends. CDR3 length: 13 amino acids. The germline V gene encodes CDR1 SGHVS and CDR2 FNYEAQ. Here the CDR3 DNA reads TGTGCCAGCAGCCCCCCAGGGTGGACTGAAGCTTTCTTT. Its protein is CASSPPGWTEAFF.

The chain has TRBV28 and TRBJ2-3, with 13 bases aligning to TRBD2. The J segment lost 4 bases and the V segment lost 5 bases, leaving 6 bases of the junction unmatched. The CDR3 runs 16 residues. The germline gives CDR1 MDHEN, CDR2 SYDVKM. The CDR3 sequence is CASSPGLAGAADTQYF. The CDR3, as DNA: TGTGCCAGCAGTCCCGGACTAGCGGGAGCGGCAGATACGCAGTATTTT.

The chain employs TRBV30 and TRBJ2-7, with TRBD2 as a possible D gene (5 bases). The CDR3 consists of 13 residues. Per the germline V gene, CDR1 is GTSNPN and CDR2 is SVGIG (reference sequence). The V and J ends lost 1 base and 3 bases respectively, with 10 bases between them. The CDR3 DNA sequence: TGTGCCTGGAGTGCCGGGGAATTCTACGAGCAGTACTTC. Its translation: CAWSAGEFYEQYF.

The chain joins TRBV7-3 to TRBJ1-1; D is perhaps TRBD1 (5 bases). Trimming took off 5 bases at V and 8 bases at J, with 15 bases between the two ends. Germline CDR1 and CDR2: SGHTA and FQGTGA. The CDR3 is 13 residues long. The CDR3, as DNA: TGTGCCAGCAGCACCTCAGGGTTAGGGGAAGCTTTCTTT. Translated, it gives CASSTSGLGEAFF.

CDR3 coding DNA: TGTGCCAGCAGCTTAGTGCTGGGCGCTAGCACAGATACGCAGTATTTT. It encodes CASSLVLGASTDTQYF. This chain joins TRBV7-2 and TRBJ2-3; D is unresolved. The ends were cut back, 1 base at V and 0 bases at J, with 11 bases in the middle. Germline V gene data show CDR1 as SGHTA and CDR2 as FQGNSA. CDR3 length: 16 amino acids.

The DNA of the CDR3 is TGCGCCAGCAGCTTGGAGTTGGTCCGGGATACGCAGTATTTT. Translation gives CASSLELVRDTQYF. V and J are TRBV5-1 and TRBJ2-3; D is ambiguous. Trimming removed 0 bases from V and 6 bases from J, with 11 bases in between. Germline V gene data show CDR1 as SGHRS and CDR2 as YFSETQ. The CDR3 totals 14 residues.

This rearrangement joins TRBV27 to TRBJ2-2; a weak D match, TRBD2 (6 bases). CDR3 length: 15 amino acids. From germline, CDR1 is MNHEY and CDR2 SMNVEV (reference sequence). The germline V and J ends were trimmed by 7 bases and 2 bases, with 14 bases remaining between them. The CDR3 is CASTYGGANTGELFF. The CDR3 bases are TGTGCCAGCACCTACGGCGGGGCCAACACCGGGGAGCTGTTTTTT.

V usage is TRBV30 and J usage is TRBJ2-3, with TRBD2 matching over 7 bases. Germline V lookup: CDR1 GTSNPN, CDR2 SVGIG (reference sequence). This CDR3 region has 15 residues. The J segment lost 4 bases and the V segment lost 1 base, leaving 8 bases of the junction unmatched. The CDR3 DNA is TGTGCCTGGAGTGGTATGGCGGGAGCCCCAGATACGCAGTATTTT. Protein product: CAWSGMAGAPDTQYF.

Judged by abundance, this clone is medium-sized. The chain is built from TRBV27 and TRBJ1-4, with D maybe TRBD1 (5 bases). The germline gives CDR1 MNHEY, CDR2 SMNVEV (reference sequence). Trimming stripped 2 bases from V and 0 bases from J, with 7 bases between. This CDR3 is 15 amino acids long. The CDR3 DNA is TGTGCCAGCAGTTTAATCAGGGCAACTAATGAAAAACTGTTTTTT. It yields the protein CASSLIRATNEKLFF. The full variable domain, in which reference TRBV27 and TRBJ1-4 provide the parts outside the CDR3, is EAQVTQNPRYLITVTGKKLTVTCSQNMNHEYMSWYRQDPGLGLRQIYYSMNVEVTDKGDVPEGYKVSRKEKRNFPLILESPSPNQTSLYFCASSLIRATNEKLFFGSGTQLSVL.

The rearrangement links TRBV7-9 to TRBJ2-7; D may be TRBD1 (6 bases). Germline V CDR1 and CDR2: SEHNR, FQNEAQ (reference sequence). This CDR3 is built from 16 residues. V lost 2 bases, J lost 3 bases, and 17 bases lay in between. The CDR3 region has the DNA TGTGCCAGCAGCTTAAGAGGTTGGGGGCCAGACTACGAGCAGTACTTC. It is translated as CASSLRGWGPDYEQYF.

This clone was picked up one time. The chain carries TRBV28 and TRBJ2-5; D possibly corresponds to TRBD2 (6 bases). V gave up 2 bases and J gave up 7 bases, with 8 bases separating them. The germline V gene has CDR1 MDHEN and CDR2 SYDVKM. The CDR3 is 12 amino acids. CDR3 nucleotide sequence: TGTGCCAGCAGTTTAGGAGGGGTGACCCAGTACTTC. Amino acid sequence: CASSLGGVTQYF.

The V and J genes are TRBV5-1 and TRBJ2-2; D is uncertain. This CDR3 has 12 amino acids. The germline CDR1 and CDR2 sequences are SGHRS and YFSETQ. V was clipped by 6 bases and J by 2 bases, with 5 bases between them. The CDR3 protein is CASNINTGELFF. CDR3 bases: TGCGCCAGCAATATAAACACCGGGGAGCTGTTTTTT.

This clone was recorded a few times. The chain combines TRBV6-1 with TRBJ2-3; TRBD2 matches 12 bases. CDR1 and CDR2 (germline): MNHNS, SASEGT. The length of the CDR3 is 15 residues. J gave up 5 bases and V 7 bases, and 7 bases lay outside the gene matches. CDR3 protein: CASTETSGRIDTQYF. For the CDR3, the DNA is TGTGCCAGCACCGAAACTAGCGGGAGGATAGATACGCAGTATTTT.

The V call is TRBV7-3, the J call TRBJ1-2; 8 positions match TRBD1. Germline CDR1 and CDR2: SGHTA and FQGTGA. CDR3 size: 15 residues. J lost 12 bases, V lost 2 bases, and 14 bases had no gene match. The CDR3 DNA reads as TGTGCCAGCAGCTTAGCTGACCGGGACAGGATGTCGAACACCTTC. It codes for CASSLADRDRMSNTF.

The CDR3 coding sequence is TGCGCCAGCAGCCAAGAGGGGGGGGTGGGCTACGAGCAGTACTTC. Protein sequence: CASSQEGGVGYEQYF. V usage is TRBV4-3 and J usage is TRBJ2-7; TRBD2 matches at 7 bases. Germline assignment: CDR1 LGHNA and CDR2 YSLEER. The V and J ends lost 0 bases and 3 bases, in that order; junction bases with no gene match: 5. This CDR3 has 15 amino acids.

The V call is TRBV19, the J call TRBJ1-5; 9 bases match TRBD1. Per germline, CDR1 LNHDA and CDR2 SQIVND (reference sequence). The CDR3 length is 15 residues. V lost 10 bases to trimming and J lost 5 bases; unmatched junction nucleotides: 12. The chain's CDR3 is CATRTGQGGHQPQHF. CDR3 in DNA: TGTGCCACACGAACGGGACAGGGAGGACATCAGCCCCAGCATTTT.

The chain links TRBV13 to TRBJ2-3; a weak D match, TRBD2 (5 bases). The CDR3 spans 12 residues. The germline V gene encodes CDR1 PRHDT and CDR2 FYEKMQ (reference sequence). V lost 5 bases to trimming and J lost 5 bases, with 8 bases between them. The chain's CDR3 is CASSPRGDTQYF. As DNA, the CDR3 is TGTGCCAGCAGCCCTCGGGGAGATACGCAGTATTTT.

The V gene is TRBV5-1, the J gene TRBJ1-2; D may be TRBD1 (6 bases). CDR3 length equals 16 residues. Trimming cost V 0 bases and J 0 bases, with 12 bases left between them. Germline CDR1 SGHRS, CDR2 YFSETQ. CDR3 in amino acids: CASSLGDRSANYGYTF. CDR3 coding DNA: TGCGCCAGCAGCTTGGGAGACAGGTCCGCTAACTATGGCTACACCTTC.